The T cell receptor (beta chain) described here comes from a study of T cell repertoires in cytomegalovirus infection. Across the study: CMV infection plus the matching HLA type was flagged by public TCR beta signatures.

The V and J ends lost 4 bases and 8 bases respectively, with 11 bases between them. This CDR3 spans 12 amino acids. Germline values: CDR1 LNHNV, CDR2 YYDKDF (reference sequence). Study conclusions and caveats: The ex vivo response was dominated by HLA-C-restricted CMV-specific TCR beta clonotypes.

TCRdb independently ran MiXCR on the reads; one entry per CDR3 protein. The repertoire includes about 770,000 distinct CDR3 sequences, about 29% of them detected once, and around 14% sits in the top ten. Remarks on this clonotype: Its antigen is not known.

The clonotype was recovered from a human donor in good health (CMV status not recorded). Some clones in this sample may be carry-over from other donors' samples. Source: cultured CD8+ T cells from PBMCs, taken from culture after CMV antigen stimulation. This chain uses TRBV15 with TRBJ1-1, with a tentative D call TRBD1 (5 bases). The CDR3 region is CATSTEAGEAFF. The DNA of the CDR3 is TGTGCCACCAGCACTGAGGCAGGGGAAGCTTTCTTT.